This T cell receptor beta chain was identified during a study of shared clonotypes between healthy human individuals. Naive CD8 isolation took CD45RO-negative cells positively selected for CCR7 and excluded terminally differentiated effector memory CD45RA+ cells. Assay used: immunoSEQ multiplex PCR; TCRdb lists only in-frame clones, some missing. The sample contains about 600,000 clones, roughly 98% of which appear only once. Germline loops: CDR1 SGHVS, CDR2 FNYEAQ. This CDR3 has 17 residues. V was pared by 5 bases and J by 6 bases, with 13 bases of the junction left unmatched. The chain joins TRBV7-6 to TRBJ2-1, with 10 bases aligning to TRBD1. The sequenced sample was naive CD8+ T cells sorted from blood. The sequence was collected from a man aged 30 to 39 in good health. As DNA, the CDR3 is TGTGCCAGCAGCCTAAACCTCCCGACAGGGGGCTTCAATGAGCAGTTCTTC. As protein: CASSLNLPTGGFNEQFF. The full variable domain, rest sourced from reference TRBV7-6 and TRBJ2-1, is GAGVSQSPRYKVTKRGQDVALRCDPISGHVSLYWYRQALGQGPEFLTYFNYEAQQDKSGLPNDRFSAERPEGSISTLTIQRTEQRDSAMYRCASSLNLPTGGFNEQFFGPGTRLTVL.